The next 3 T cell receptor beta chains were all read from a single sample in a study of blood T cell repertoires in COVID-19. Clones were read by immunoSEQ multiplex PCR, and TCRdb kept only the in-frame ones, dropping some. The sample gives 180,000 or so clones, approximately 78% of which show up once; approximately 2.9% is in the top ten. Specimen: peripheral blood. These receptor sequences come from a woman older than 75 with active or convalescent COVID-19.

A single count supports this clone. This CDR3 is CASSLRLGLGNTEAFF. CDR3 DNA: TGTGCCAGCAGCTTAAGGCTGGGACTTGGGAACACTGAAGCTTTCTTT. This chain uses TRBV7-9 with TRBJ1-1; the D gene is possibly TRBD1 (5 bases). V lost 2 bases and J 1 base, leaving 14 bases between the germline ends. This CDR3 has 16 amino acids. The germline V gene has CDR1 SEHNR and CDR2 FQNEAQ (reference sequence).

The chain joins TRBV18 to TRBJ2-2, with D unresolved. The CDR3 covers 16 residues. The germline V gene encodes CDR1 KGHSH and CDR2 LQKENI. V gave up 2 bases and J gave up 0 bases, with 10 bases separating them. CDR3 sequence (DNA): TGTGCCAGCTCACCATGGGCAGCTACGAACACCGGGGAGCTGTTTTTT. Its translation is CASSPWAATNTGELFF.

The chain carries TRBV5-1 and TRBJ2-7, with TRBD2 matching over 16 bases. The CDR3 contains 16 residues. Germline V gene data show CDR1 as SGHRS and CDR2 as YFSETQ. The V gene end was trimmed by 4 bases and the J gene end by 5 bases; junction bases not matched to a gene: 6. CDR3 in DNA: TGCGCCAGCAGCACTGGGACTAGCGGGGGGGCCGACGAGCAGTACTTC. This codes for CASSTGTSGGADEQYF.